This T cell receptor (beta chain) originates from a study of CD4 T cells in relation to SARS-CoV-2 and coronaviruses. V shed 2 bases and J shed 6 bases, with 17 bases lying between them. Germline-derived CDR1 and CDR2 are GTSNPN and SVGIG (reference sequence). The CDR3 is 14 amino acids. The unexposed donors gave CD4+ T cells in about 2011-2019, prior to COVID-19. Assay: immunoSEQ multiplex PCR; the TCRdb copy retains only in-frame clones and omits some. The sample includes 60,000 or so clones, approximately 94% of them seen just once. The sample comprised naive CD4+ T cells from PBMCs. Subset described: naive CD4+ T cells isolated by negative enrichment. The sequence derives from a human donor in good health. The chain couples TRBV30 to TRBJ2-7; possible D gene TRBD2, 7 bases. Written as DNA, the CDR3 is TGTGCCTGGAGTAGCCTGGGGGGGCGGGGCGAGCAGTACTTC. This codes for CAWSSLGGRGEQYF.